The 10 T cell receptor beta chains below were found in one sample sequenced in a study of cytomegalovirus exposure and HLA in healthy donors. TCRdb's table, derived via immunoSEQ multiplex PCR, lists solely in-frame clones and lacks some. The profile shows approximately 170,000 clones, 91% of them singletons. Sequencing input: PBMCs. Receptors originate from a woman younger than 30 in good health and CMV-seropositive.

The CDR3 is CASSSTGGNTIYF. The CDR3 bases are TGTGCCAGCAGCTCGACAGGGGGAAACACCATATATTTT. The chain combines TRBV5-5 with TRBJ1-3; 7 positions agree with TRBD1. The V gene end was trimmed by 3 bases and the J gene end by 4 bases; junction bases not matched to a gene: 1. Germline assignment: CDR1 SGHKS and CDR2 YYEKEE (reference sequence). This CDR3 is 13 amino acids long.

This chain uses TRBV7-9 with TRBJ2-7; possibly TRBD2 for D (6 bases). The CDR3 covers 12 residues. Germline loops: CDR1 SEHNR, CDR2 FQNEAQ (reference sequence). V lost 6 bases and J 7 bases, leaving 13 bases between the germline ends. The CDR3 region is CASRGGPWEQYF. In DNA, the CDR3 is TGTGCCAGCAGGGGGGGTCCATGGGAGCAGTACTTC.

About this clone: Germline is not matched at one junction end, which may reflect a read error. This sequence joins TRBV12-5 and TRBJ2-7; 9 nucleotides align to TRBD2. Germline lookup yields CDR1 LGHNT and CDR2 FRNRAP. The CDR3 is 14 amino acids. CDR3 protein: CASALTGLANEQYF. CDR3 nucleotide sequence: TGTGCTAGTGCTTTGACGGGACTAGCTAACGAGCAGTACTTC.

The genes are TRBV2 and TRBJ1-5, with a possible D match to TRBD1 (6 bases). Germline V gene lookup returns CDR1 SNHLY and CDR2 FYNNEI. CDR3 length equals 15 residues. The V end was cut by 6 bases, the J end by 5 bases, with 17 bases between. CDR3 nucleotides: TGTGCCAGCAGGGCTGTCCAGGGGTGGGATCAGCCCCAGCATTTT. It translates to CASRAVQGWDQPQHF.

V and J are TRBV7-8 and TRBJ2-5, with TRBD2 identical over 14 bases. Unmatched junction bases numbered 5, after V lost 4 bases and J lost 4 bases. The CDR3 runs to 16 residues. Per germline, CDR1 SGHVS and CDR2 FQNEAQ. In nucleotides, the CDR3 is TGTGCCAGCAGCTCATGGACTAGCGGGAGGAGAGAGACCCAGTACTTC. Its protein product is CASSSWTSGRRETQYF.

CDR3 residues: CASSLTSGGIELFF. Here the CDR3 DNA reads TGTGCCAGCAGCTTAACTAGCGGGGGCATCGAGCTGTTTTTT. The genes are TRBV7-9 and TRBJ2-2; 11 nucleotides line up with TRBD2. V shed 2 bases, J shed 11 bases, and the junction held 4 bases outside the gene matches. The CDR3 runs 14 residues. In germline, CDR1 is SEHNR, CDR2 FQNEAQ (reference sequence).

The chain carries TRBV28 and TRBJ1-4, with a possible D match to TRBD1 (6 bases). This CDR3 is 15 amino acids long. Germline CDR1 and CDR2: MDHEN and SYDVKM. Deletions cut 5 bases from V and 8 bases from J, with 18 bases between. CDR3 protein: CASSRSGQPGEKLFF. The CDR3 DNA reads as TGTGCCAGCAGTAGAAGCGGACAGCCGGGGGAAAAACTGTTTTTT. The full variable domain, completed using reference TRBV28 and TRBJ1-4, is DVKVTQSSRYLVKRTGEKVFLECVQDMDHENMFWYRQDPGLGLRLIYFSYDVKMKEKGDIPEGYSVSREKKERFSLILESASTNQTSMYLCASSRSGQPGEKLFFGSGTQLSVL.

The genes are TRBV9 and TRBJ1-3; tentative D call: TRBD1 (5 bases). The germline V and J ends were trimmed by 4 bases and 4 bases, with 15 bases remaining between them. CDR3 size: 15 residues. Germline CDR1 is SGDLS and CDR2 is YYNGEE. CDR3 residues: CASSPRGSEGNTIYF. In DNA, the CDR3 is TGTGCCAGCAGCCCAAGGGGATCGGAGGGAAACACCATATATTTT.

This rearrangement joins TRBV5-6 to TRBJ2-7, with D possibly being TRBD2 (6 bases). Germline V gives CDR1 SGHDT, CDR2 YYEEEE. Trimming left V 2 bases short and J 6 bases short, with 21 bases between. The CDR3 length is 16 residues. Here the CDR3 reads CASSLGEAQVRGEQYF. The CDR3 DNA reads TGTGCCAGCAGCTTAGGGGAGGCTCAAGTGCGGGGCGAGCAGTACTTC.

This clone appeared a single time. The gene calls are TRBV18 and TRBJ2-2, with TRBD1 matching over 8 bases. Germline V lookup: CDR1 KGHSH, CDR2 LQKENI. The CDR3 runs to 16 residues. Losses at the gene ends were 6 bases for V and 3 bases for J; bases not matched to a gene: 9. The CDR3 nucleotides are TGTGCCAGCTCGTCCGGGACAGGCCACTACACCGGGGAGCTGTTTTTT. The encoded protein is CASSSGTGHYTGELFF.